The sequence of this TCR beta chain was determined in a study of T cells after yellow fever vaccination. Whole-study results and caveats: Some clonotypes were seen in both the CD4 and the CD8 compartments. These made up a small share and likely arose from convergent recombination.

From the 5' RACE reads, TCRdb called clonotypes with MiXCR, one entry per CDR3 protein. The sample comprises more than 110,000 distinct CDR3 sequences, approximately 6.6% of which are singletons, and about 0.6% rests with the top ten. This CDR3 is 13 amino acids long. Germline V gene lookup returns CDR1 SGHVS and CDR2 FQNEAQ. Trimming left V 4 bases short and J 6 bases short, with 13 bases between. This clonotype was seen repeatedly, ten times or more. The antigen remains unidentified. The clonotype comes from a man younger than 40 who received the YFV17D yellow fever vaccine. The chain joins TRBV7-8 to TRBJ2-7, with no clear D. The sequences come from CD4+ T cells sorted from PBMCs, collected 10 days after the yellow fever booster vaccination. CDR3 sequence: CASSSTVSGEQYF. CDR3 nucleotide sequence: TGTGCCAGCAGCTCTACAGTCTCTGGCGAGCAGTACTTC.